This TCR beta chain was sequenced during a study of tumor-infiltrating lymphocytes in oesophageal squamous cell carcinoma. The germline V gene has CDR1 SGHVS and CDR2 FNYEAQ. CDR3 length: 17 residues. TCRdb independently ran MiXCR on the PCR reads; one entry per CDR3 protein. The table lists about 15,000 distinct CDR3 sequences, over 40% of them singletons. Input material: blood. The genes are TRBV7-6 and TRBJ2-5; a possible D gene is TRBD1 (7 bases). The closer fit of TRBJ2-7 to the DNA end suggests the J call may be wrong. The TCR was taken from a male donor with esophageal squamous cell carcinoma. The CDR3 DNA reads TGTGCCAGCAGCTCAGGGGGGTCCGGGACTGACCCCTACGAGCAGTACTTC. Translating gives CASSSGGSGTDPYEQYF.